One and the same sample provided the 26 T cell receptor beta chains below, sequenced in a study of shared clonotypes between healthy human individuals. Libraries were prepared by immunoSEQ multiplex PCR; TCRdb keeps only in-frame clonotypes and omits some of them. The repertoire holds some 1 million clones, approximately 72% seen once, with 1.4% to 1.5% in the top ten. The sample taken for sequencing was memory CD4+ T cells sorted from blood. Subset reported: CD45RA-negative fraction. The receptors were sampled from a man between 18 and 35 years old in good health.

The chain employs TRBV9 and TRBJ1-2; D call uncertain. Germline loops: CDR1 SGDLS, CDR2 YYNGEE. The V gene lost 3 bases and the J gene lost 0 bases, with 9 bases spanning the gap. The CDR3 length is 14 residues. CDR3 bases: TGTGCCAGCAGCGGAGGAGGATCTAACTATGGCTACACCTTC. Amino acids: CASSGGGSNYGYTF. The full variable domain, in which reference TRBV9 and TRBJ1-2 provide the parts outside the CDR3, is DSGVTQTPKHLITATGQRVTLRCSPRSGDLSVYWYQQSLDQGLQFLIQYYNGEERAKGNILERFSAQQFPDLHSELNLSSLELGDSALYFCASSGGGSNYGYTFGSGTRLTVV.

Here the CDR3 reads CASSLERWATDTQYF. The CDR3 region has the DNA TGCGCCAGCAGCTTGGAGAGGTGGGCCACAGATACGCAGTATTTT. The V call is TRBV5-1, the J call TRBJ2-3, with no clear D. Germline V gene lookup returns CDR1 SGHRS and CDR2 YFSETQ. This CDR3 comprises 15 residues. V was cut by 0 bases and J by 2 bases, with 10 bases left in between.

The chain has TRBV5-4 and TRBJ2-7; a weak D match, TRBD2 (6 bases). The V gene's germline CDR1 is SGHNT and CDR2 YYREEE (reference sequence). V shed 0 bases and J shed 0 bases, with 19 bases lying between them. The CDR3 is made up of 18 amino acids. Here the CDR3 reads CASSLGSILRGDSYEQYF. The DNA of the CDR3 is TGTGCCAGCAGCTTGGGGTCAATATTGCGGGGAGACTCCTACGAGCAGTACTTC. Drawing the rest from reference TRBV5-4 and TRBJ2-7, the complete variable domain is ETGVTQSPTHLIKTRGQQVTLRCSSQSGHNTVSWYQQALGQGPQFIFQYYREEENGRGNFPPRFSGLQFPNYSSELNVNALELDDSALYLCASSLGSILRGDSYEQYFGPGTRLTVT.

This clone was detected only once. The same CDR3 arises from other DNA sequences in this sample as well. This chain connects TRBV5-1 to TRBJ1-6; TRBD1 matches 7 bases. The germline gives CDR1 SGHRS, CDR2 YFSETQ. V shed 4 bases, J shed 7 bases, and the junction held 5 bases outside the gene matches. The CDR3 has 14 residues. The CDR3 DNA reads TGCGCCAGCAGCCCTGGGACAGTAAATTCACCCCTCCACTTT. It is translated as CASSPGTVNSPLHF. The whole variable domain, filled in from reference TRBV5-1 and TRBJ1-6, reads KAGVTQTPRYLIKTRGQQVTLSCSPISGHRSVSWYQQTPGQGLQFLFEYFSETQRNKGNFPGRFSGRQFSNSRSEMNVSTLELGDSALYLCASSPGTVNSPLHFGNGTRLTVT.

The CDR3 DNA reads as TGCGCCAGCAAGGTAGCGGGATATACCTACGAGCAGTACTTC. It specifies CASKVAGYTYEQYF. This rearrangement joins TRBV10-2 to TRBJ2-7, with 8 nucleotides matching TRBD2. Germline assignment: CDR1 WSHSY and CDR2 SAAADI. With V trimmed by 7 bases and J by 2 bases, 7 bases remained unmatched. The CDR3 is 14 residues long.

CDR3 region: CASTPGGINEQFF. In nucleotides, the CDR3 is TGTGCCAGCACTCCAGGTGGGATTAATGAGCAGTTCTTC. J is TRBJ2-1 and V is TRBV6-1, with D uncertain. There are 13 residues in the CDR3. Germline V gene sequence: CDR1 MNHNS, CDR2 SASEGT. Trimming left V 7 bases short and J 7 bases short, with 14 bases between.

The chain employs TRBV28 and TRBJ1-2; TRBD1 might be the D (6 bases). V was trimmed by 5 bases and J by 8 bases, leaving 21 bases between them. Per the germline V gene, CDR1 is MDHEN and CDR2 is SYDVKM. The CDR3 is 15 amino acids. CDR3 region: CASSPLTSGARGYTF. DNA of the CDR3: TGTGCCAGCAGTCCTCTGACATCAGGGGCTCGAGGCTACACCTTC.

This clone was counted once. This chain joins TRBV19 and TRBJ1-1; 7 bases line up with TRBD1. This CDR3 comprises 15 residues. Germline CDR1 LNHDA, CDR2 SQIVND (reference sequence). Germline trimming cut 8 bases from V and 0 bases from J; bases unmatched to any gene: 9. The CDR3 sequence is CASCSTQGLNTEAFF. The CDR3 DNA is TGTGCCAGTTGCAGTACACAGGGGTTGAACACTGAAGCTTTCTTT.

This clone has only a few counts. The chain joins TRBV7-9 to TRBJ1-5; D is undetermined. CDR1 SEHNR and CDR2 FQNEAQ come from the germline V gene (reference sequence). Trimming took 6 bases from V and 0 from J, leaving 12 bases between them. This CDR3 is 15 amino acids long. CDR3 bases: TGTGCCAGCAGTTCCACACAGTATAGCAATCAGCCCCAGCATTTT. Amino acids: CASSSTQYSNQPQHF.

The chain couples TRBV19 to TRBJ2-2; TRBD1 is a possible D gene (6 bases). This CDR3 is built from 16 residues. V was cut by 4 bases and J by 1 base, with 13 bases left in between. Looked up from germline, CDR1 is LNHDA and CDR2 is SQIVND (reference sequence). Here the CDR3 DNA reads TGTGCCAGTAGTAGCGGACCGGGACAGAACACCGGGGAGCTGTTTTTT. Translated, it gives CASSSGPGQNTGELFF.

The genes are TRBV28 and TRBJ1-5, with TRBD1 matching 9 bases. CDR3 length equals 14 residues. Trimming cost V 4 bases and J 6 bases; bases outside gene matches: 4. Per the germline V gene, CDR1 is MDHEN and CDR2 is SYDVKM. CDR3 DNA sequence: TGTGCCAGCAGTTCCCGGGACAGGGTTCAGCCCCAGCATTTT. Translation gives CASSSRDRVQPQHF.

This chain uses TRBV2 with TRBJ2-3, with D possibly being TRBD1 (6 bases). Between the trimmed V and J ends, which lost 8 bases and 2 bases, there was a span of 11 bases. Per the germline V gene, CDR1 is SNHLY and CDR2 is FYNNEI. CDR3 size: 13 residues. The CDR3: CASGQTFTDTQYF. DNA of the CDR3: TGTGCCAGCGGACAGACTTTCACAGATACGCAGTATTTT.

V and J are TRBV5-4 and TRBJ2-7, with 9 bases matching TRBD1. The CDR3 extends over 15 amino acids. V dropped 0 bases and J dropped 5; count of bases not matched to a gene: 6. Germline V gene data show CDR1 as SGHNT and CDR2 as YYREEE (reference sequence). CDR3 sequence reads: CASSLGTGVLNEQYF. The CDR3 nucleotides are TGTGCCAGCAGCTTGGGGACAGGGGTTTTGAACGAGCAGTACTTC.

CDR3 residues: CASSLSGAQYF. DNA of the CDR3: TGTGCCAGCAGCTTATCCGGGGCGCAGTACTTC. The J gene is TRBJ2-5, the V gene TRBV7-2; perhaps D is TRBD1 or TRBD2 (5 bases each). The germline V gene encodes CDR1 SGHTA and CDR2 FQGNSA. CDR3 size: 11 residues. V was pared by 2 bases and J by 11 bases, with 9 bases between.

The chain couples TRBV6-1 to TRBJ1-2; perhaps TRBD1 as D (5 bases). This CDR3 contains 14 residues. CDR1 and CDR2 (germline): MNHNS, SASEGT. V dropped 8 bases and J dropped 2 bases, with 15 bases sitting between them. DNA of the CDR3: TGTGCCAGCCAGATTGGATGGACAAACTATGGCTACACCTTC. Its protein product is CASQIGWTNYGYTF.

The V gene is TRBV18, the J gene TRBJ1-2; D may be TRBD1 (5 bases). Trimming took off 4 bases at V and 4 bases at J, with 16 bases between the two ends. Germline CDR1 is KGHSH and CDR2 is LQKENI. The CDR3 totals 15 residues. CDR3 coding DNA: TGTGCCAGCTCACGTTCTGCGACAGAGATCTATGGCTACACCTTC. It specifies CASSRSATEIYGYTF.

The chain couples TRBV5-4 to TRBJ1-2; 8 bases map to TRBD1. This CDR3 spans 16 amino acids. Germline trimming cut 0 bases from V and 8 bases from J; bases unmatched to any gene: 12. Germline CDR1 reads SGHNT; CDR2 reads YYREEE (reference sequence). CDR3 nucleotide sequence: TGTGCCAGCAGCTTGGCCATGGACAGGGCAGGGGGGGGCTACACCTTC. Amino acids: CASSLAMDRAGGGYTF.

CDR3 bases: TGTGCCAGAAGCCCGGGGAGGGGGAGCGGCACAGATACGCAGTATTTT. Translation gives CARSPGRGSGTDTQYF. This chain connects TRBV5-3 to TRBJ2-3; possible D gene TRBD2, 7 bases. TRBV5-3 is flagged as an ORF with uncertain function. The V end lost 4 bases, the J end lost 1 base, and 16 bases lay between the germline ends. There are 16 residues in the CDR3.

The genes are TRBV30 and TRBJ1-2, with a weak D call TRBD1 (5 bases). V was cut by 4 bases and J by 4 bases, with 13 bases left in between. Germline V gene sequence: CDR1 GTSNPN, CDR2 SVGIG (reference sequence). This CDR3 comprises 13 residues. This chain's CDR3 is CAWTSGTPYGYTF. Written as DNA, the CDR3 is TGTGCCTGGACCTCAGGGACCCCCTATGGCTACACCTTC. The full variable domain, in which reference TRBV30 and TRBJ1-2 provide the parts outside the CDR3, is SQTIHQWPATLVQPVGSPLSLECTVEGTSNPNLYWYRQAAGRGLQLLFYSVGIGQISSEVPQNLSASRPQDRQFILSSKKLLLSDSGFYLCAWTSGTPYGYTFGSGTRLTVV.

V and J are TRBV6-1 and TRBJ2-7; TRBD2 matches at 11 bases. This CDR3 region has 15 residues. CDR1 is MNHNS, CDR2 SASEGT, per germline. Germline trimming cut 6 bases from V and 3 bases from J; bases unmatched to any gene: 7. The CDR3 bases are TGTGCCAGCAGAAGACTGACTAGCGGGGACTACGAGCAGTACTTC. Translated: CASRRLTSGDYEQYF.

J is TRBJ2-7 and V is TRBV30; D not resolved. Trimming removed 2 bases at V and 0 bases at J, with 17 bases between. The CDR3 extends over 16 amino acids. Looked up from germline, CDR1 is GTSNPN and CDR2 is SVGIG (reference sequence). The CDR3: CAWSRFAPLDSYEQYF. CDR3 bases: TGTGCCTGGAGTAGGTTCGCGCCTCTCGACTCCTACGAGCAGTACTTC.

The genes are TRBV7-2 and TRBJ2-5; no clear D. Germline V gene sequence: CDR1 SGHTA, CDR2 FQGNSA. CDR3 size: 15 residues. Trimming removed 1 base from V and 0 bases from J, with 9 bases in between. CDR3 nucleotide sequence: TGTGCCAGCAGCTTAGTGCGGCTGAACCAAGAGACCCAGTACTTC. Translation gives CASSLVRLNQETQYF.

This chain connects TRBV7-2 to TRBJ2-3, with D perhaps TRBD2 (6 bases). CDR3 size: 17 residues. Germline values: CDR1 SGHTA, CDR2 FQGNSA. V lost 2 bases and J lost 0, with 15 bases in between. CDR3 amino acids: CASSLSSAPSSTDTQYF. CDR3 nucleotide sequence: TGTGCCAGCAGCTTATCTAGCGCCCCGTCTAGCACAGATACGCAGTATTTT.

V gene TRBV6-7 combines with J gene TRBJ2-7, with TRBD2 matching 9 bases. TRBV6-7 is marked as an open reading frame, function uncertain. The trim removed 2 bases at V and 10 bases at J, leaving 18 bases unmatched. There are 17 residues in the CDR3. The CDR3 spells CASSYPIAGDSRSGQYF. CDR3 in DNA: TGTGCCAGCAGTTACCCAATAGCGGGAGACAGTCGTTCGGGTCAGTACTTC.

The chain links TRBV6-5 to TRBJ1-4; a weak D match, TRBD1 (6 bases). Trimming removed 5 bases at V and 3 bases at J, with 13 bases between. From germline, CDR1 is MNHEY and CDR2 SVGAGI. The CDR3 spans 15 residues. CDR3 residues: CASSTSYRANEKLFF. The CDR3, as DNA: TGTGCCAGCAGTACTAGCTACAGGGCTAATGAAAAACTGTTTTTT.

Comment on this clone: This sample also contains other DNA sequences that code for the same CDR3. This chain joins TRBV18 and TRBJ1-4; D gene unclear. The CDR3 extends over 13 amino acids. Between the trimmed V and J ends, which lost 3 bases and 1 base, there was a span of 3 bases. Germline lookup yields CDR1 KGHSH and CDR2 LQKENI. The DNA for the CDR3 is TGTGCCAGCTCACCCCGAACTAATGAAAAACTGTTTTTT. Protein product: CASSPRTNEKLFF.